This TCR beta chain came from a study of T-cell reconstitution after alpha-beta-depleted transplantation in children. Preparation of the TCRbeta library involved a method that used unique molecular identifiers. TCRdb reprocessed the PCR reads via MiXCR and lists one record per CDR3 protein. Altogether about 600,000 distinct CDR3 sequences are present, over 9.5% being singletons, with the ten largest covering 4%. This clonotype was observed at least ten times. Germline-derived CDR1 and CDR2 are LGHNA and YSLEER. V trimming: 1 base; J trimming: 6 bases; junction bases outside the gene matches: 7. This CDR3 is 17 amino acids long.

The TCR was taken from a human donor who donated a stem cell graft to a child with acute myeloid leukemia. The chain links TRBV4-3 to TRBJ2-1; 12 bases are a match to TRBD2. Here the sequenced sample was PBMCs from the stem cell graft donor, taken from the stem cell graft. CDR3 sequence: CASSQASGRDTGNEQFF. CDR3 DNA: TGCGCCAGCAGCCAAGCTAGCGGGAGGGATACGGGCAATGAGCAGTTCTTC.